Listed below are T cell receptor beta chains from one sample, sequenced in a study of CD8+ T cells in alopecia areata. Measured with immunoSEQ multiplex PCR; TCRdb has only the in-frame clones, and not every one. The table lists under 250,000 clones, roughly three fifths of them singletons, with roughly 5.3% in the top ten. The material sequenced was CD8+ T cells sorted from blood. The receptors were sampled from a human donor in good health. The CDR3 runs from the conserved cysteine through the conserved F or W. D genes are given only for firm matches. Size values are once, few and many counts, or a class for expanded clones, and some rows have none.

abundance: .
d_gene: .
j_gene: TRBJ1-1
v_gene: TRBV5-1
CDR3nt: TGCGCCAGCAGCCCCCTTGGGCACACCTCCATGAACACTGAAGCTTTCTTT
CDR3aa: CASSPLGHTSMNTEAFF

abundance: .
d_gene: .
j_gene: TRBJ1-3
v_gene: TRBV4-1
CDR3nt: TGCGCCAGCAGCCAAGATCGGGACGGAGGAAACACCATATATTTT
CDR3aa: CASSQDRDGGNTIYF

abundance: .
d_gene: .
j_gene: TRBJ2-7
v_gene: TRBV27
CDR3nt: TGTGCCACCCGGTCGGACTTAAGCTCCTACGAGCAGTACTTC
CDR3aa: CATRSDLSSYEQYF

abundance: .
d_gene: .
j_gene: TRBJ2-4
v_gene: TRBV5-6
CDR3nt: TGTGCCAGCAGCTTGGGGACAGCACTAGCCAAAAACATTCAGTACTTC
CDR3aa: CASSLGTALAKNIQYF

abundance: few
d_gene: .
j_gene: TRBJ2-7
v_gene: TRBV5-6
CDR3nt: TGTGCCAGCAGCCCAGGAAGGCAGGGCTACGAGCAGTACTTC
CDR3aa: CASSPGRQGYEQYF

abundance: .
d_gene: .
j_gene: TRBJ2-7
v_gene: TRBV29-1
CDR3nt: TGCAGCGTTTTAGCCTACGAGCAGTACTTC
CDR3aa: CSVLAYEQYF

abundance: .
d_gene: .
j_gene: TRBJ2-1
v_gene: TRBV29-1
CDR3nt: TGCAGCGTTGAAGATGGCAGGGGCTACAATGAGCAGTTCTTC
CDR3aa: CSVEDGRGYNEQFF

abundance: .
d_gene: TRBD2
j_gene: TRBJ2-1
v_gene: TRBV29-1
CDR3nt: TGCAGCGCCGAGGGACTAGCGGACAATGAGCAGTTCTTC
CDR3aa: CSAEGLADNEQFF

abundance: .
d_gene: .
j_gene: TRBJ2-2
v_gene: TRBV5-6
CDR3nt: TGTGCCAGCAGCTCCCTTCCGAACACCGGGGAGCTGTTTTTT
CDR3aa: CASSSLPNTGELFF

abundance: .
d_gene: TRBD1
j_gene: TRBJ2-5
v_gene: TRBV7-2
CDR3nt: TGTGCCAGCAGCTTAGGGGGACAGTCCTTCGGGGTAGCGACCCAGTACTTC
CDR3aa: CASSLGGQSFGVATQYF

abundance: once
d_gene: .
j_gene: TRBJ2-5
v_gene: TRBV9
CDR3nt: TGTGCCAGCAGCCCCAGGGAGACCCAGTACTTC
CDR3aa: CASSPRETQYF

abundance: .
d_gene: .
j_gene: TRBJ2-7
v_gene: TRBV30
CDR3nt: TGTGCCTGGAGTGAACTGCTCGACTACGAGCAGTACTTC
CDR3aa: CAWSELLDYEQYF

abundance: .
d_gene: TRBD2
j_gene: TRBJ2-3
v_gene: TRBV7-6
CDR3nt: TGTGCCAGCAGAAAGACTAGCGGGGGGGCAGGAGATACGCAGTATTTT
CDR3aa: CASRKTSGGAGDTQYF

abundance: .
d_gene: .
j_gene: TRBJ2-1
v_gene: TRBV5-1
CDR3nt: TGCGCCAGCAGCCCCACTTGGGGGGCTGATGAGCAGTTCTTC
CDR3aa: CASSPTWGADEQFF

abundance: .
d_gene: .
j_gene: TRBJ1-1
v_gene: TRBV4-1
CDR3nt: TGCGCCAGCGGGGGGATAACCACTGAAGCTTTCTTT
CDR3aa: CASGGITTEAFF

abundance: .
d_gene: .
j_gene: TRBJ1-1
v_gene: TRBV29-1
CDR3nt: TGCAGCGTGGGGGGAGCGACAGGAGTATCGGGCACTGAAGCTTTCTTT
CDR3aa: CSVGGATGVSGTEAFF

abundance: .
d_gene: .
j_gene: TRBJ1-4
v_gene: TRBV30
CDR3nt: TGTGCCTGGAGTCTCCCCCCGGCCAGCGAGAATGAAAAACTGTTTTTT
CDR3aa: CAWSLPPASENEKLFF

abundance: many
d_gene: .
j_gene: TRBJ1-2
v_gene: TRBV5-6
CDR3nt: TGTGCCAGCAGCTTGGCTGCGACAGAAAGTAAAGGCTACACCTTC
CDR3aa: CASSLAATESKGYTF

abundance: .
d_gene: .
j_gene: TRBJ1-6
v_gene: TRBV6-5
CDR3nt: TGTGCCAGCAGCCCCGGGCAGGGGCTAAGGTCACCCCTCCACTTT
CDR3aa: CASSPGQGLRSPLHF

abundance: .
d_gene: TRBD1
j_gene: TRBJ1-6
v_gene: TRBV5-4
CDR3nt: TGTGCCAGCCAACAGCGCCCCGGGACAGGGGGTTCACCCCTCCACTTT
CDR3aa: CASQQRPGTGGSPLHF

abundance: .
d_gene: .
j_gene: TRBJ1-2
v_gene: TRBV9
CDR3nt: TGTGCCAGCAGCACCTCACTAAGGACACCCTATGGCTACACCTTC
CDR3aa: CASSTSLRTPYGYTF

abundance: .
d_gene: .
j_gene: TRBJ2-5
v_gene: TRBV6-1
CDR3nt: TGTGCCAGCAGTGAGCGGAGGTACCAAGAGACCCAGTACTTC
CDR3aa: CASSERRYQETQYF

abundance: few
d_gene: .
j_gene: TRBJ1-6
v_gene: TRBV27
CDR3nt: TGTGCCAGCAGTCCCAGGGGTGGGGTTTCACCCCTCCACTTT
CDR3aa: CASSPRGGVSPLHF

abundance: .
d_gene: .
j_gene: TRBJ2-7
v_gene: TRBV9
CDR3nt: TGTGCCAGCAGCGTAGGCGGTCCCTACGAGCAGTACTTC
CDR3aa: CASSVGGPYEQYF

abundance: .
d_gene: .
j_gene: TRBJ1-4
v_gene: TRBV29-1
CDR3nt: TGCAGCCCCAGGCTCTCAACTAATGAAAAACTGTTTTTT
CDR3aa: CSPRLSTNEKLFF

abundance: once
d_gene: TRBD1
j_gene: TRBJ2-7
v_gene: TRBV30
CDR3nt: TGTGCCTGGGGGGACAGGGGGTACGAGCAGTACTTC
CDR3aa: CAWGDRGYEQYF

abundance: .
d_gene: .
j_gene: TRBJ1-1
v_gene: TRBV6-1
CDR3nt: TGTGCCAGCACCCACTCCGGCGCTGAAGCTTTCTTT
CDR3aa: CASTHSGAEAFF

abundance: few
d_gene: .
j_gene: TRBJ1-1
v_gene: TRBV13
CDR3nt: TGTGCCAGCAGCTTAGAAGGGGGACGGAACACTGAAGCTTTCTTT
CDR3aa: CASSLEGGRNTEAFF

abundance: .
d_gene: .
j_gene: TRBJ2-6
v_gene: TRBV28
CDR3nt: TGTGCCAGCAGCAATGTCTCTGGGGCCAACGTCCTGACTTTC
CDR3aa: CASSNVSGANVLTF

abundance: .
d_gene: .
j_gene: TRBJ1-2
v_gene: TRBV14
CDR3nt: TGTGCCAGCAGCCAGGGGAGGTTCTTCTATGGCTACACCTTC
CDR3aa: CASSQGRFFYGYTF

abundance: few
d_gene: .
j_gene: TRBJ2-7
v_gene: TRBV29-1
CDR3nt: TGCAGCGTTGTATTTGGATTCCTTGGATACGAGCAGTACTTC
CDR3aa: CSVVFGFLGYEQYF

abundance: once
d_gene: .
j_gene: TRBJ1-3
v_gene: TRBV30
CDR3nt: TGTGCCTGGGGGGCCTTCTCTGGAAACACCATATATTTT
CDR3aa: CAWGAFSGNTIYF

abundance: once
d_gene: .
j_gene: TRBJ2-2
v_gene: TRBV9
CDR3nt: TGTGCCAGCAGTCAAGGCACCGGGGAGCTGTTTTTT
CDR3aa: CASSQGTGELFF

abundance: few
d_gene: TRBD1
j_gene: TRBJ1-4
v_gene: TRBV13
CDR3nt: TGTGCCAGCAGCTCAGGGGGCGGTGATGAAAAACTGTTTTTT
CDR3aa: CASSSGGGDEKLFF

abundance: few
d_gene: .
j_gene: TRBJ2-7
v_gene: TRBV29-1
CDR3nt: TGCAGCGCCCAGACAGGGAGGGATTACGAGCAGTACTTC
CDR3aa: CSAQTGRDYEQYF

abundance: few
d_gene: .
j_gene: TRBJ2-7
v_gene: TRBV10-1
CDR3nt: TGCGCCAGCAGTGAGTTAGCTGGTGAGCAGTACTTC
CDR3aa: CASSELAGEQYF

abundance: .
d_gene: .
j_gene: TRBJ2-5
v_gene: TRBV10-2
CDR3nt: TGCGCCAGCAGCGTCAACGCGGCAGAGACCCAGTACTTC
CDR3aa: CASSVNAAETQYF

abundance: .
d_gene: .
j_gene: TRBJ1-2
v_gene: TRBV29-1
CDR3nt: TGCAGCGTTGTTCGGGGAGTCTATGGCTACACCTTC
CDR3aa: CSVVRGVYGYTF

abundance: .
d_gene: .
j_gene: TRBJ2-1
v_gene: TRBV2
CDR3nt: TGTGCCAGCATCGGGGGGCAAGTCAATGAGCAGTTCTTC
CDR3aa: CASIGGQVNEQFF

abundance: few
d_gene: .
j_gene: TRBJ2-7
v_gene: TRBV25-1
CDR3nt: TGTGCCAGCAGTCAGTCCTACGAGCAGTACTTC
CDR3aa: CASSQSYEQYF

abundance: .
d_gene: .
j_gene: TRBJ1-5
v_gene: TRBV19
CDR3nt: TGTGCCAGTAGTTTTGGACATCTGAGCATACAGCCCCAGCATTTT
CDR3aa: CASSFGHLSIQPQHF

abundance: .
d_gene: .
j_gene: TRBJ1-1
v_gene: TRBV5-1
CDR3nt: TGCGCCAGCAGGGGAGTGAACACTGAAGCTTTCTTT
CDR3aa: CASRGVNTEAFF

abundance: .
d_gene: .
j_gene: TRBJ2-7
v_gene: TRBV29-1
CDR3nt: TGCAGCGTTGTTTTAGTTCGGGGGCCAGACGAGCAGTACTTC
CDR3aa: CSVVLVRGPDEQYF

abundance: once
d_gene: .
j_gene: TRBJ1-2
v_gene: TRBV4-2
CDR3nt: TGTGCCAGCAGCCAAGTGTCGGGGCGAGTCTATGGCTACACCTTC
CDR3aa: CASSQVSGRVYGYTF

abundance: .
d_gene: .
j_gene: TRBJ1-2
v_gene: TRBV5-6
CDR3nt: TGTGCCAGCAGCTTGGGAGCCGGGGGCTACACCTTC
CDR3aa: CASSLGAGGYTF

abundance: .
d_gene: .
j_gene: TRBJ1-2
v_gene: TRBV6-1
CDR3nt: TGTGCCAGCAGTTATAACAGGGAGCAGGATGGCTACACCTTC
CDR3aa: CASSYNREQDGYTF

abundance: few
d_gene: .
j_gene: TRBJ2-3
v_gene: TRBV7-9
CDR3nt: TGTGCCAGCAGCTTAGCAGGGGGGAGTTCGGATACGCAGTATTTT
CDR3aa: CASSLAGGSSDTQYF

abundance: few
d_gene: .
j_gene: TRBJ1-2
v_gene: TRBV19
CDR3nt: TGTGCCAGTAGTACCCACCAGGCAGCTAACTATGGCTACACCTTC
CDR3aa: CASSTHQAANYGYTF

abundance: .
d_gene: TRBD1
j_gene: TRBJ2-7
v_gene: TRBV4-1
CDR3nt: TGCGCCAGCAGTGCACCTGGACAGGTAACCTACGAGCAGTACTTC
CDR3aa: CASSAPGQVTYEQYF

abundance: .
d_gene: .
j_gene: TRBJ2-7
v_gene: TRBV11-2
CDR3nt: TGTGCCAGCAGCTCCCGGTCGGGGGAGCAGTACTTC
CDR3aa: CASSSRSGEQYF

abundance: few
d_gene: .
j_gene: TRBJ1-5
v_gene: TRBV9
CDR3nt: TGTGCCAGCAGCGCCGAGGGGGGCAATCAGCCCCAGCATTTT
CDR3aa: CASSAEGGNQPQHF

abundance: .
d_gene: .
j_gene: TRBJ1-3
v_gene: TRBV29-1
CDR3nt: TGCAGCGTTGAAGAGGCCGGGGTACAAAACACCATATATTTT
CDR3aa: CSVEEAGVQNTIYF